This T cell receptor (beta chain) was identified during a study of tumor-infiltrating lymphocytes in oesophageal squamous cell carcinoma. In TCRdb, the PCR reads were re-called with MiXCR into one record per CDR3 protein. The sample carries 6,000 or so distinct CDR3 sequences, roughly 15% recorded once. The sequencing input was normal esophageal tissue next to the tumor. The sequence was obtained from a male donor with esophageal squamous cell carcinoma.

CDR3 sequence reads: CASSFFDSSGNTIYF. CDR3 coding DNA: TGTGCCAGCAGTTTTTTTGACAGCTCTGGAAACACCATATATTTT. This rearrangement joins TRBV6-2 or TRBV6-3 to TRBJ1-3, with D perhaps TRBD1 (5 bases). The CDR3 is 15 amino acids. V dropped 4 bases and J dropped 0 bases, with 10 bases sitting between them. Germline V gene sequence: CDR1 MNHEY, CDR2 SVGEGT.